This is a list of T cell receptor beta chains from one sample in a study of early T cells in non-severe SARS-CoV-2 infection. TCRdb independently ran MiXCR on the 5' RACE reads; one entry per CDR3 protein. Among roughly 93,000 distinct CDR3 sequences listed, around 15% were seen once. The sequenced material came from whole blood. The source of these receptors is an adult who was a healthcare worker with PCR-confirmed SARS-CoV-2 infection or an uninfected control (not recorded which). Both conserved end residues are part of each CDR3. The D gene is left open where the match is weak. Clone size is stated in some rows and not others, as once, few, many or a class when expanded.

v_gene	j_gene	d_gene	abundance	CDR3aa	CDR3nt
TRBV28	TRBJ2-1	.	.	CASRGGSYNEQFF	TGTGCCAGTCGAGGGGGGTCCTACAATGAGCAGTTCTTC
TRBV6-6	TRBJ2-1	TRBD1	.	CASSWVTGSSYNEQFF	TGTGCCAGCAGTTGGGTGACAGGGAGCTCCTACAATGAGCAGTTCTTC
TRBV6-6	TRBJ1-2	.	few	CASTWDAGSNGYTF	TGTGCCAGCACCTGGGACGCAGGTTCGAATGGCTACACCTTC
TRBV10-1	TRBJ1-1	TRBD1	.	CASQGQGWKTFF	TGCGCCAGCCAGGGACAGGGATGGAAAACTTTCTTT
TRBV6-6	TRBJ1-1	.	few	CASSYRSGNTEAFF	TGTGCCAGCAGCTACCGCTCGGGGAACACTGAAGCTTTCTTT
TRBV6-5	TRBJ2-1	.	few	CASSYSGFEDEQFF	TGTGCCAGCAGTTACTCAGGGTTCGAGGATGAGCAGTTCTTC
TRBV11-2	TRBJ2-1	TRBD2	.	CASGLSGANNEQFF	TGTGCCAGCGGACTTAGCGGGGCAAACAATGAGCAGTTCTTC
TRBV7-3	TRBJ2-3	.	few	CASSSGSGYTDTQYF	TGTGCCAGCAGCTCCGGGAGCGGCTACACAGATACGCAGTATTTT
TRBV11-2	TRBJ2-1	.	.	CASSSVPYTGIGSEQFF	TGTGCCAGCAGCTCAGTCCCCTACACAGGGATTGGCAGTGAGCAGTTCTTC
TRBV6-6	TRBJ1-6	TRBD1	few	CASSYSIGTGDSPLHF	TGTGCCAGCAGTTACTCGATCGGGACAGGGGATTCACCCCTCCACTTT
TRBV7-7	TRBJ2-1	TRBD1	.	CASSRAGQGSDHEQFF	TGTGCCAGCAGCCGCGCGGGACAGGGTTCGGATCATGAGCAGTTCTTC
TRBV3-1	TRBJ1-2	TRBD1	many	CASSPGTGGGYTF	TGTGCCAGCAGCCCCGGGACAGGCGGAGGCTACACCTTC
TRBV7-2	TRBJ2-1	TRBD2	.	CASSWAGGPNNEQFF	TGTGCCAGCTCCTGGGCGGGGGGGCCGAACAATGAGCAGTTCTTC
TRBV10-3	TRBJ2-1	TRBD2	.	CAISESLGEGRGNEQFF	TGTGCCATCAGTGAGTCCCTCGGCGAGGGGAGGGGCAATGAGCAGTTCTTC
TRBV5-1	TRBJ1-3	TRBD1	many	CASSLGPTGYSGNTIYF	TGCGCCAGCAGCTTGGGTCCGACAGGGTACTCTGGAAACACCATATATTTT
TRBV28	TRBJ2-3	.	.	CASSRESDTQYF	TGTGCCAGCAGCCGAGAATCAGATACGCAGTATTTT
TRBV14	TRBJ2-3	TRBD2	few	CASSQWIGGGPDTQYF	TGTGCCAGCAGCCAGTGGATCGGGGGGGGTCCGGATACGCAGTATTTT
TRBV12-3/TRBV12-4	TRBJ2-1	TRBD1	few	CASSRDRGEDEQFF	TGTGCCAGCAGCCGGGACAGGGGGGAGGATGAGCAGTTCTTC
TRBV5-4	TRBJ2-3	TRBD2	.	CASSPTSGGLSAGDTQYF	TGTGCCAGCAGCCCAACCAGCGGGGGCCTATCAGCAGGAGATACGCAGTATTTT
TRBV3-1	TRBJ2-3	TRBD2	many	CASSRLSGGSKDTQYF	TGTGCCAGCAGCCGGCTCTCCGGGGGGTCGAAGGATACGCAGTATTTT
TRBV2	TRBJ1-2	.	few	CASSDQVSRDGYTF	TGTGCCAGCAGTGATCAAGTTTCAAGGGATGGCTACACCTTC
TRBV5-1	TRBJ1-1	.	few	CASSLAAGFRTEAFF	TGCGCCAGCAGCTTGGCGGCGGGCTTTAGGACTGAAGCTTTCTTT
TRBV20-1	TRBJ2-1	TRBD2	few	CSARVAGGPDEQFF	TGCAGTGCTAGGGTAGCGGGGGGGCCCGATGAGCAGTTCTTC
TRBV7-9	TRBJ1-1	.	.	CASSRDWTKAFF	TGTGCCAGCAGCCGAGACTGGACAAAGGCTTTCTTT
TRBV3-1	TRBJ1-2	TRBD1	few	CASSQRTGPPGGYTF	TGTGCCAGCAGCCAGAGGACAGGGCCCCCAGGTGGCTACACCTTC
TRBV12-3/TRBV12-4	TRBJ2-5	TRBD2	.	CASSPGLAGYELETQYF	TGTGCCAGCAGTCCCGGACTAGCGGGGTATGAGTTAGAGACCCAGTACTTC
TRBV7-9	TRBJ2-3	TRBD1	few	CASSLIGQGIPTDTQYF	TGTGCCAGCAGCTTAATTGGACAGGGGATACCCACAGATACGCAGTATTTT
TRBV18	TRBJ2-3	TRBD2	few	CASSPPSGARTDTQYF	TGTGCCAGCTCACCACCTAGCGGGGCGCGCACAGATACGCAGTATTTT
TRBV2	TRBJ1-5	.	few	CASRRTIGGNQPQHF	TGTGCCAGCAGGAGGACCATCGGTGGCAATCAGCCCCAGCATTTT
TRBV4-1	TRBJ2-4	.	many	CASSQLGPQDIQYF	TGCGCCAGCAGCCAATTGGGACCCCAAGACATTCAGTACTTC
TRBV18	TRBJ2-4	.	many	CASSLPPLQQGPKNIQYF	TGTGCCAGCTCACTTCCTCCGCTGCAGCAGGGACCCAAAAACATTCAGTACTTC
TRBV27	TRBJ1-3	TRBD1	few	CASSITGGFSGNTIYF	TGTGCCAGCAGTATTACAGGGGGTTTCTCTGGAAACACCATATATTTT
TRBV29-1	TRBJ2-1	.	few	CSVEGRGSVEQFF	TGCAGCGTTGAAGGTCGTGGTAGCGTTGAGCAGTTCTTC
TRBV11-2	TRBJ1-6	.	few	CASSLAGVVSPLHF	TGTGCCAGCAGCTTAGCAGGGGTGGTTTCACCCCTCCACTTT
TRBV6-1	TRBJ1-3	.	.	CASSDQAGRNF	TGTGCCAGCAGTGACCAAGCGGGGAGGAATTTT
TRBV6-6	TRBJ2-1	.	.	CASSYGTTRGGNEQFF	TGTGCCAGCAGCTACGGTACCACGAGGGGCGGAAATGAGCAGTTCTTC
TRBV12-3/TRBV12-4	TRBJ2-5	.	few	CASTSMGPETQYF	TGTGCCAGCACCTCCATGGGGCCGGAGACCCAGTACTTC
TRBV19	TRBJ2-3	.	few	CASSIIGEGTDTQYF	TGTGCCAGTAGTATTATTGGGGAAGGGACAGATACGCAGTATTTT
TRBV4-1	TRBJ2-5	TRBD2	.	CASSQERGAQETQYF	TGCGCCAGCAGCCAAGAGCGGGGGGCACAAGAGACCCAGTACTTC
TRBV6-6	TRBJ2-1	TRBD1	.	CASSRQGAANEQFF	TGTGCCAGCAGTAGACAGGGGGCGGCAAATGAGCAGTTCTTC
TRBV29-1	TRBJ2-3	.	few	CSVCRDTNTDTQYF	TGCAGCGTTTGCCGGGACACTAACACAGATACGCAGTATTTT
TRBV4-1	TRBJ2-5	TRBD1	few	CASSHSTGGIGETQYF	TGCGCCAGCAGCCACTCAACAGGGGGGATAGGAGAGACCCAGTACTTC
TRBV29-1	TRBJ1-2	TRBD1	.	CSVGTGANYGYTF	TGCAGCGTTGGGACAGGGGCTAACTATGGCTACACCTTC
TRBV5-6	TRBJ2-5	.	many	CASSSIGQETQYF	TGTGCCAGCAGCTCTATCGGGCAAGAGACCCAGTACTTC
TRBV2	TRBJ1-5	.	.	CASSLLALGQPQHF	TGTGCCAGCAGTCTTTTGGCGCTAGGTCAGCCCCAGCATTTT
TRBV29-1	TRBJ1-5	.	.	CSVGFSNQPQHF	TGCAGCGTCGGATTTAGCAATCAGCCCCAGCATTTT